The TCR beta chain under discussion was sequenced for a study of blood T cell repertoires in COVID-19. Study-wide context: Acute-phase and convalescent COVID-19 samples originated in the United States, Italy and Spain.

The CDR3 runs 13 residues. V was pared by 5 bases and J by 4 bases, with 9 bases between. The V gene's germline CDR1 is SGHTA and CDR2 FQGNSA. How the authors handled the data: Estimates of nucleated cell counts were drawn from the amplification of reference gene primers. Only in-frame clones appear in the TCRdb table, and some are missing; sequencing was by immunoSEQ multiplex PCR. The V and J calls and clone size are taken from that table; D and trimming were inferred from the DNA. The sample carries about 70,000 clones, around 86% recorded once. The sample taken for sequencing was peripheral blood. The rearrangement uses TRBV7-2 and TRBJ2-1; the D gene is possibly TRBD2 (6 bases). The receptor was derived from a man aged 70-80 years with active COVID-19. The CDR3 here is CASSARGYNEQFF. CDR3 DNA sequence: TGTGCCAGCAGCGCTCGGGGGTACAATGAGCAGTTCTTC.